This T cell receptor beta chain was identified in a study of T cells in Graves' hyperthyroidism and ophthalmopathy. About the study: It was at initial diagnosis, before any treatment, that peripheral blood was collected. Whole-study findings and limits: Stable hyperthyroidism was told apart from ophthalmopathy by a model built on 13 V-J features.

In germline, CDR1 is DFQATT, CDR2 SNEGSKA (reference sequence). This CDR3 has 16 residues. V shed 2 bases and J 5 bases; nucleotides not matched to a gene: 11. Amplification of TCR beta CDR3 regions was performed using RNA transcripts as template. The study used the HTBI primer set for a first-round RT-PCR of the TCR CDR3. TCRdb passed the multiplex PCR reads through MiXCR, listing each CDR3 protein once. The repertoire has 700,000 or so distinct CDR3 sequences, roughly 15% of them found once; the top ten carry around 12%. This clonotype was counted at least ten times. Its target is not known. At least 3 on the Clinical Activity Score was recorded for ophthalmopathy patients, who also had NOSPECS grade at least 4 and duration under 3 months.

Sequenced sample: blood. The clonotype was recovered from a woman aged 45-59 years with Graves' ophthalmopathy. This chain joins TRBV20-1 and TRBJ2-1; 8 bases are shared with TRBD2. The DNA for the CDR3 is TGCAGTGCTAGATATGGACTAGCTTCGGGGAACAATGAGCAGTTCTTC. It codes for CSARYGLASGNNEQFF.